The T cell receptor beta chain described here comes from a study of T cell responses to AZD1222 COVID-19 vaccine. Study outcomes and limitations: After two AZD1222 doses, spike-specific TCR breadth and depth rose versus day 0. Mostly white British, mostly female donors; authors suggested clonal diversity may be underestimated.

Comment on this clone: Its antigen is not known.

Clones were read by immunoSEQ multiplex PCR, and TCRdb kept only the in-frame ones, dropping some. The top ten clones hold approximately 7.5% of a sample with 95,000 to 150,000 clones, under 90% of them seen once. With 6 bases removed from V and 4 bases from J, the gap between germline ends came to 17 bases. The CDR3 spans 15 residues. Germline V gives CDR1 MGHRA, CDR2 YSYEKL. The clonotype originates from an adult in good health. The material sequenced was peripheral blood, taken on day 0 of AZD1222 vaccination. The gene calls are TRBV4-1 and TRBJ2-3; tentative D call: TRBD1 (6 bases). Here the CDR3 reads CASRLRGIGPDTQYF. The DNA of the CDR3 is TGCGCCAGCAGACTCAGGGGTATTGGGCCAGATACGCAGTATTTT.